The 3 T cell receptor beta chains below were found in one sample sequenced in a study of blood T cell repertoires in COVID-19. Clones were sequenced by immunoSEQ multiplex PCR, and TCRdb holds only the in-frame ones, with some missing. The sample has more than 140,000 clones, 88% seen once. The sequencing input was peripheral blood. The receptors derive from a woman aged 55-70 years with acute or convalescent COVID-19.

This chain connects TRBV5-6 to TRBJ1-4, with D uncertain. The length of the CDR3 is 15 residues. Trimming removed 0 bases from V and 5 bases from J, with 11 bases in between. Per the germline V gene, CDR1 is SGHDT and CDR2 is YYEEEE. CDR3 protein: CASSLGADGNEKLFF. CDR3 sequence (DNA): TGTGCCAGCAGCTTGGGAGCAGACGGGAATGAAAAACTGTTTTTT.

The rearrangement joins TRBV10-3 to TRBJ1-2; no clear D gene. Germline lookup yields CDR1 ENHRY and CDR2 SYGVKD. The CDR3 loop spans 12 amino acids. The V and J ends lost 3 bases and 7 bases respectively, with 9 bases between them. CDR3 region: CAISEEEFGYTF. Written as DNA, the CDR3 is TGTGCCATCAGTGAAGAGGAGTTTGGCTACACCTTC.

The chain carries TRBV30 and TRBJ1-2; D remains unclear. This CDR3 region has 12 residues. Deletions cut 1 base from V and 6 bases from J, with 9 bases between. The germline V gene encodes CDR1 GTSNPN and CDR2 SVGIG (reference sequence). The CDR3 is CAWSARRDGYTF. CDR3 nucleotides: TGTGCCTGGAGTGCCCGGAGGGATGGCTACACCTTC. Combining the CDR3 with reference TRBV30 and TRBJ1-2 gives the whole variable domain SQTIHQWPATLVQPVGSPLSLECTVEGTSNPNLYWYRQAAGRGLQLLFYSVGIGQISSEVPQNLSASRPQDRQFILSSKKLLLSDSGFYLCAWSARRDGYTFGSGTRLTVV.